This T cell receptor (beta chain) was sequenced for a study of identical twins. This clonotype was detected many times. Its antigen is undetermined. Broader study findings: The abundant beta clonotypes from cord blood had fewer insertions, and memory repertoires had none of this. Beta out-of-frame sequences showed weaker excess sharing between twins.

Template switching added a universal primer site; cDNA carried unique molecular identifiers. TCRdb reprocessed the 5' RACE reads with MiXCR, giving one entry per CDR3 protein. The sample lists roughly 240,000 distinct CDR3 sequences; 7.5% were seen once. The CDR3 is made up of 14 amino acids. Germline-derived CDR1 and CDR2 are SGHTA and FQGNSA. V was cut by 5 bases and J by 7 bases, with 14 bases left in between. These same data were also listed under a study on yellow fever vaccine responses in identical twins. This second study says: Reports say the vaccine T cell response in twins looked partly convergent and partly personalized.

The sample was CD8+ T cells sorted from blood. This chain joins TRBV7-2 and TRBJ2-2; perhaps TRBD1 as D (6 bases). The clonotype originates from a woman aged 18-29 years in good health. This CDR3 is CASSHGQLIGELFF. CDR3 sequence (DNA): TGTGCCAGCAGCCACGGACAGCTTATCGGGGAGCTGTTTTTT.